This T cell receptor beta chain was found in a study of patients and donors after allogeneic stem cell transplantation. This clonotype occurred a few times. There are 15 residues in the CDR3. CDR1 is SGHAT and CDR2 is FQNNGV in the germline V gene. Between the trimmed V and J ends, which lost 5 bases and 1 base, there was a span of 14 bases. Each CDR3 protein gets one entry after TCRdb re-called the RT-PCR reads with MiXCR. The sample gives around 170,000 distinct CDR3 sequences, 24% of which show up once; 25% to 30% is in the top ten. Sequenced input: blood, either unsorted or a sorted T cell fraction (not recorded which). This clonotype was sampled from a human donor who was either an allogeneic HSCT recipient or a stem cell or donor lymphocyte infusion donor (not recorded which). It is not recorded whose cells these are; they may come from a transplant donor. The V call is TRBV11-2, the J call TRBJ1-1; no reliable D call. CDR3 sequence (DNA): TGTGCCAGCAGCCCCAATGTCCGGACGAACACTGAAGCTTTCTTT. Its translation: CASSPNVRTNTEAFF.